This T cell receptor beta chain was identified during a study of PD-1 blockade in classical Hodgkin lymphoma. Study results and caveats: Lower baseline TCR diversity was reported for newly diagnosed patients than for healthy donors. Whatever underlies the repertoire differences (possibly disease activity or prior therapy) remains undefined.

Indicated time point: newly diagnosed, previously untreated cHL patient sample. Researchers used magnetic negative selection to pull out pure CD4+ T cells from thawed PBMCs. Comparison relied on PBMCs that came from newly diagnosed, untreated classical Hodgkin lymphoma. The method was immunoSEQ multiplex PCR; TCRdb's version includes in-frame clones alone and lacks a portion of them. This repertoire shows tens of thousands of clones, about 88% found once; its top ten account for 0.25%. The CDR3 contains 17 residues. The germline gives CDR1 ENHRY, CDR2 SYGVKD. V dropped 4 bases and J dropped 1 base, with 19 bases sitting between them. Comments on this clone: Its antigen is unidentified.

The TCR was taken from a human donor with classical Hodgkin lymphoma. Material for sequencing was CD4+ T cells from blood. The genes are TRBV10-3 and TRBJ1-1; D is ambiguous. The CDR3 reads CAISVRAGTGRNTEAFF. CDR3 bases: TGTGCCATCAGTGTTCGGGCCGGTACGGGGAGGAACACTGAAGCTTTCTTT.